A selection of T cell receptor beta chains follows, all from one sample in a study of cytomegalovirus exposure and HLA in healthy donors. Sequencing used immunoSEQ multiplex PCR; TCRdb keeps in-frame clones, though not all of them. The sample consists of 200,000 to 250,000 clones, roughly 75% of them appearing once. What was sequenced was PBMCs. The receptors derive from a woman younger than 45 in good health and CMV-seronegative. CDR3s include the opening cysteine and the closing phenylalanine or tryptophan. Some rows have no size entry. The others give once, few or many, or a class for an expanded clone.

TRBJ2-3 TRBV9 NA CASSVYGPSGSADTQYF
TRBJ2-3 TRBV4-1 NA CASSHRTSGGGDTQYF
TRBJ1-1 TRBV6-5 NA CAIATGGTEAFF
TRBJ2-7 TRBV5-1 NA CASSPGNAYEQYF
TRBJ1-1 TRBV2 NA CASTRQALEAFF
TRBJ2-5 TRBV2 NA CASSYVSETQYF
TRBJ1-2 TRBV7-9 NA CASSPPENYGYTF
TRBJ1-1 TRBV30 NA CAWRNVGYGAEAFF
TRBJ2-3 TRBV7-3 NA CASSLTAGGPRVGLTDTQYF
TRBJ1-6 TRBV6-5 once CASSSVYSSYNSPLHF
TRBJ1-1 TRBV4-1 few CASSLMGDYTEAFF
TRBJ2-5 TRBV7-7 NA CASSPRQGALETQYF
TRBJ2-6 TRBV6-1 few CASSEAGDGANVLTF
TRBJ2-7 TRBV6-5 NA CASSYSWGETYEQYF
TRBJ2-5 TRBV9 NA CASSPRTGETQYF
TRBJ2-2 TRBV30 NA CAFDPGIHTGELFF
TRBJ2-2 TRBV7-9 NA CASSFRGGELFF
TRBJ1-3 TRBV10-2 NA CASSETFGNTIYF
TRBJ1-1 TRBV7-3 NA CASSFFFGGEAFF
TRBJ2-7 TRBV27 NA CASSLGTGRSYEQYF
TRBJ1-6 TRBV18 NA CASSRAQIPNSPLHF
TRBJ2-1 TRBV29-1 NA CSVEDPFKPYNEQFF
TRBJ1-1 TRBV19 few CASSIVGASGTEAFF
TRBJ1-5 TRBV2 NA CASTTEASMGSNQPQHF
TRBJ2-7 TRBV6-5 NA CASRPRGQSEEQYF
TRBJ2-7 TRBV19 NA CATGQGYEQYF
TRBJ1-6 TRBV28 few CASITFRGQYNSPLHF
TRBJ1-2 TRBV5-5 NA CASSLERSNYGYTF
TRBJ1-2 TRBV5-1 few CASSPGGQGYGYTF
TRBJ1-5 TRBV5-1 few CASSLTGTNQPQHF
TRBJ2-3 TRBV12-5 NA CASGLRLAGVTDTQYF
TRBJ2-7 TRBV5-1 NA CASSSTGGPKIHEQYF
TRBJ1-2 TRBV5-6 NA CASSLDTGNYGYTF
TRBJ2-7 TRBV7-3 NA CASSLLARGPYEQYF
TRBJ2-2 TRBV10-3 NA CAISEGGRGTGELFF
TRBJ1-2 TRBV30 few CAWRPGGGYTF
TRBJ1-2 TRBV6-5 once CASSYGPGGDGYTF
TRBJ2-1 TRBV30 NA CAWSELRVHEQFF
TRBJ2-5 TRBV7-9 once CASSFLRTSGQETQYF
TRBJ2-7 TRBV2 NA CASHRDRGTYEQYF
TRBJ1-1 TRBV30 few CAWSRGGSEAFF
TRBJ2-7 TRBV2 NA CASSEERSYEQYF
TRBJ2-3 TRBV28 NA CASSRNGRGNTDTQYF
TRBJ2-1 TRBV19 NA CASKIGQSSYNEQFF
TRBJ1-5 TRBV15 NA CATSREQGVNQPQHF